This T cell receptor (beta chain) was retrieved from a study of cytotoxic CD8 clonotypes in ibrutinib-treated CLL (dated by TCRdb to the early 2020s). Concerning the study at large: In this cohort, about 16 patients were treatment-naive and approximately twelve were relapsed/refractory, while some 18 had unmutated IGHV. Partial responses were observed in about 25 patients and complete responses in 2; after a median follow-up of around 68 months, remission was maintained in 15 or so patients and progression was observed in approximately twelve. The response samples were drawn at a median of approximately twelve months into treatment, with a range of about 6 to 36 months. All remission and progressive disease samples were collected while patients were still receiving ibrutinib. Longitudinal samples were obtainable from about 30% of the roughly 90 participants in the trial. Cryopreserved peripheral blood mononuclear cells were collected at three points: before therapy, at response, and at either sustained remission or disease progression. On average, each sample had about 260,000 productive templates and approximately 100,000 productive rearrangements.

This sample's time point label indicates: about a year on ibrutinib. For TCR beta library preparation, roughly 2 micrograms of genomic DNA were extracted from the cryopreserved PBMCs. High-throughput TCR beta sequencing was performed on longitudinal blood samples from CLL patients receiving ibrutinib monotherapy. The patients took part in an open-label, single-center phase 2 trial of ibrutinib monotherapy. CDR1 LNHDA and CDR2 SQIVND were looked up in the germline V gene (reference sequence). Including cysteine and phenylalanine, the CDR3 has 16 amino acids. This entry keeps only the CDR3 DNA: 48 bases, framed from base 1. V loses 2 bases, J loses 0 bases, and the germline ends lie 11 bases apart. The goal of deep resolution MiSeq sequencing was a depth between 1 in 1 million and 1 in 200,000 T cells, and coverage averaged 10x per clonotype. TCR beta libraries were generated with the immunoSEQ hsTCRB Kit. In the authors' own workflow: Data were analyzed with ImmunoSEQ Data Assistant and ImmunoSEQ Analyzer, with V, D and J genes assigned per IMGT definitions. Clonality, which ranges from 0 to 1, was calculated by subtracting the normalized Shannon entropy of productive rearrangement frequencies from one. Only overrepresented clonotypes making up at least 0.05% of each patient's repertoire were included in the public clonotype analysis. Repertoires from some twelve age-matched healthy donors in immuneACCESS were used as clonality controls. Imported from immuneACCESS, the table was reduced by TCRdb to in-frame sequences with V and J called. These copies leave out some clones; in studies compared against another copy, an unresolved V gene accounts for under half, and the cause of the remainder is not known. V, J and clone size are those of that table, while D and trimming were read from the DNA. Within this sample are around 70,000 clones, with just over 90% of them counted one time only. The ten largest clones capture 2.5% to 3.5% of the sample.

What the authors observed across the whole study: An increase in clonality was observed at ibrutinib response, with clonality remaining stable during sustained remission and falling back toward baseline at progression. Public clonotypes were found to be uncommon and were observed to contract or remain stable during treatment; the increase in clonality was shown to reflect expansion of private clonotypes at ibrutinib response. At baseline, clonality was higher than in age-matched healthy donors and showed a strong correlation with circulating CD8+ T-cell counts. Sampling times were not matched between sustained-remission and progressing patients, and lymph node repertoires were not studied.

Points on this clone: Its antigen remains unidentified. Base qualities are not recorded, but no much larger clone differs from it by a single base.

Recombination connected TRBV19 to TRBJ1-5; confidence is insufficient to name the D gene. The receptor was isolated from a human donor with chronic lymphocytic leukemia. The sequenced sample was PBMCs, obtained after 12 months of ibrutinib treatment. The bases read TGTGCCAGTAGTATAATCGGCAGTAATAGCAATCAGCCCCAGCATTTT. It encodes CASSIIGSNSNQPQHF. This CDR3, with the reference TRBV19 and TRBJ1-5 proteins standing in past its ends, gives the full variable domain DGGITQSPKYLFRKEGQNVTLSCEQNLNHDAMYWYRQDPGQGLRLIYYSQIVNDFQKGDIAEGYSVSREKKESFPLTVTSAQKNPTAFYLCASSIIGSNSNQPQHFGDGTRLSIL.